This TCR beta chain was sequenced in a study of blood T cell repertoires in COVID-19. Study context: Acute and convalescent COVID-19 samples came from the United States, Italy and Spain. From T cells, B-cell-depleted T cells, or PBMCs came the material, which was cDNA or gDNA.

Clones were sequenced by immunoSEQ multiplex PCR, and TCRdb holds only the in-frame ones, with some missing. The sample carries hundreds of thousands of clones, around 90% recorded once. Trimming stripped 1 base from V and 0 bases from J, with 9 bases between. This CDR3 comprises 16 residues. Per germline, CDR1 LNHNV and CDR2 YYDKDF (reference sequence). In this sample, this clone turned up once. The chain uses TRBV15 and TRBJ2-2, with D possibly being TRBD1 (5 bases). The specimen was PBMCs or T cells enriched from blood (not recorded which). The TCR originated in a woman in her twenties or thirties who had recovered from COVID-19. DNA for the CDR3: TGTGCCACCAGCAGAGGTAGACAGACGAACACCGGGGAGCTGTTTTTT. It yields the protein CATSRGRQTNTGELFF. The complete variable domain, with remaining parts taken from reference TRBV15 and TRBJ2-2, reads DAMVIQNPRYQVTQFGKPVTLSCSQTLNHNVMYWYQQKSSQAPKLLFHYYDKDFNNEADTPDNFQSRRPNTSFCFLDIRSPGLGDTAMYLCATSRGRQTNTGELFFGEGSRLTVL.